This T cell receptor (beta chain) emerged from a study of T-cell reconstitution after alpha-beta-depleted transplantation in children. Study-level findings and limits: Alpha-beta T cells present about two months after transplant were reported to originate from several hundred expanded graft clones. The main origin of T-cell counts and diversity one year after transplant was newly produced T cells.

Germline V lookup: CDR1 LGHDT, CDR2 YNNKEL (reference sequence). The CDR3 has 15 residues. This clonotype was seen only a few times. Its antigen is unknown. A junction end diverges from the germline sequence, so it may reflect a read error. The authors prepared the TCRbeta library with unique molecular identifiers. MiXCR, applied by TCRdb to the PCR reads, yields one record per CDR3 protein. The table lists around 180,000 distinct CDR3 sequences, 11% of them singletons. The sample was PBMCs, taken before TCRalphabeta/CD19-depleted stem cell transplant. The source of this sequence is a boy younger than 10 with acute myeloid leukemia, due to receive a stem cell transplant. The chain links TRBV3-1 to TRBJ1-2; maybe TRBD1 (5 bases). As DNA, the CDR3 is TGTGCCTGCAGCCAGCGACAGAGCGGGGGCTATGGCTACACCTTC. It is translated as CACSQRQSGGYGYTF.